This is a list of T cell receptor beta chains from one sample in a study of blood T cell repertoires in COVID-19. Sequencing used immunoSEQ multiplex PCR; TCRdb keeps in-frame clones, though not all of them. The data contain roughly 250,000 clones, roughly four fifths of them singletons. Sequencing was performed on peripheral blood. The receptor source for this set is a woman in her fifties or sixties with acute or convalescent COVID-19. CDR3s include the opening cysteine and the closing phenylalanine or tryptophan. Each record gives: J gene, clone size, D gene, V gene, CDR3 DNA, CDR3 protein. D genes are given only for firm matches. Clone size appears in some rows only: once, few, many, or a class for an expanded clone.

TRBJ2-5 - - TRBV6-5 TGTGCCAGCAGTTTGGCCGGGGTAGAGACCCAGTACTTC CASSLAGVETQYF
TRBJ2-5 - TRBD2 TRBV6-5 TGTGCCAGCAGTCGGGGACTACTGGAGACCCAGTACTTC CASSRGLLETQYF
TRBJ2-1 - - TRBV25-1 TGTGCCAGCAGTGTTCCAGGGTTCTACAATGAGCAGTTCTTC CASSVPGFYNEQFF
TRBJ2-3 - - TRBV24-1 TGTGCCACCAGTGGGGGCTTGAGCACAGATACGCAGTATTTT CATSGGLSTDTQYF
TRBJ2-7 once - TRBV2 TGTGCCCACCAGCCTACTAGATTACAGGGCCGTCGAGACGAGCAGTACTTC CAHQPTRLQGRRDEQYF
TRBJ1-1 - - TRBV28 TGTGCCAGCAGTTTCGGTGAAGCTTTCTTT CASSFGEAFF
TRBJ2-1 few TRBD2 TRBV10-3 TGTGCCATCAAGATAGCGGGAGTCGTTGAGCAGTTCTTC CAIKIAGVVEQFF
TRBJ2-3 - - TRBV27 TGTGCCAGCAGTCCTACTACAACCACAGATACGCAGTATTTT CASSPTTTTDTQYF
TRBJ2-1 few TRBD1 TRBV6-2/TRBV6-3 TGTGCCAGCAGTAGGGACAGGGGGCAGTCTGAGCAGTTCTTC CASSRDRGQSEQFF
TRBJ1-6 - - TRBV21-1 TGTGCCAGCAGCGACAGGTGGCATTCACCCCTCCACTTT CASSDRWHSPLHF
TRBJ2-1 - TRBD2 TRBV5-1 TGCGCCAGCAGCCCCGTAGCGGGGGAGGTTATTGAGCAGTTCTTC CASSPVAGEVIEQFF
TRBJ2-5 once - TRBV19 TGTGCCAGTAGTATTGGGAGGAGGGAGACCCAGTACTTC CASSIGRRETQYF
TRBJ2-1 - TRBD1 TRBV14 TGTGCCAGCAGCCCAGGGACAGTGGGGCAGTTCTTC CASSPGTVGQFF
TRBJ2-7 - - TRBV5-1 TGCGCCAGCAGCCCTGGAGGGTGGGGGGTCGACGAGCAGTACTTC CASSPGGWGVDEQYF
TRBJ1-1 - - TRBV20-1 TGCAGTGCTAGTGGGGCCATGAACACTGAAGCTTTCTTT CSASGAMNTEAFF
TRBJ1-3 few - TRBV7-8 TGTGCCAGCAGTTTTTCGGGGTCTGGAAACACCATATATTTT CASSFSGSGNTIYF
TRBJ2-2 - - TRBV24-1 TGTGCCACCAGTGATCTACAGGGATGGGGGGAGCTGTTTTTT CATSDLQGWGELFF
TRBJ2-7 - TRBD2 TRBV11-2 TGTGCCAGCAGCTTAACTAGCGGAGGGGGCTACGAGCAGTACTTC CASSLTSGGGYEQYF
TRBJ2-5 few TRBD2 TRBV4-2 TGTGCCAGCAGCCAGGCTAGCGGGAGGGCCCGGGAGACCCAGTACTTC CASSQASGRARETQYF
TRBJ1-3 few - TRBV14 TGTGCCAGCAGCCAAGTTAGAAACACCATATATTTT CASSQVRNTIYF
TRBJ1-6 few TRBD1 TRBV5-6 TGTGCCAGCAGCTGGACAGGGGAGTTGGGTTCACCCCTCCACTTT CASSWTGELGSPLHF
TRBJ1-6 - - TRBV6-5 TGTGCCAGCAGTTACTCGAATAGGGGGATCGGTTCACCCCTCCACTTT CASSYSNRGIGSPLHF
TRBJ1-5 once TRBD1 TRBV19 TGTGCCAGTAGCCACCCAGGGACAGGGGAAAATCAGCCCCAGCATTTT CASSHPGTGENQPQHF
TRBJ2-1 - TRBD2 TRBV5-1 TGCGCCAGCAGTCCGGGAGGGCTCGGCAATGAGCAGTTCTTC CASSPGGLGNEQFF
TRBJ1-1 few TRBD1 TRBV11-3 TGTGCCAGCAGCTTAGTACCCGGGACAGGGGTTACTGAAGCTTTCTTT CASSLVPGTGVTEAFF
TRBJ1-2 few TRBD1 TRBV7-9 TGTGCCAGCAGCCCAGAGGGGGCTGGCTACACCTTC CASSPEGAGYTF
TRBJ1-1 - - TRBV2 TGTGCCAGCAGCCAAGACAGGAGAACGACTGAAGCTTTCTTT CASSQDRRTTEAFF
TRBJ1-2 - TRBD1 TRBV5-1 TGCGCCAGCAGCGAGGACAGGGGGCCTGAAGGCTACACCTTC CASSEDRGPEGYTF
TRBJ2-1 - TRBD2 TRBV4-2 TGTGCCAGCAGCCAAGTTACGTTAGCGGGGGTCCACAATGAGCAGTTCTTC CASSQVTLAGVHNEQFF
TRBJ2-3 - TRBD1 TRBV7-2 TGTGCCAGCAGCTTAGCGGGGACAGGGGCTAGCACAGATACGCAGTATTTT CASSLAGTGASTDTQYF
TRBJ2-7 - - TRBV6-6 TGTGCCAGCAGTTACCTATCTCAGGGAAGGGAGCAGTACTTC CASSYLSQGREQYF
TRBJ1-6 - - TRBV7-2 TGTGCCAGCAGCCCCTCGGGCGGGAATAATTCACCCCTCCACTTT CASSPSGGNNSPLHF
TRBJ1-2 once TRBD1 TRBV15 TGTGCCACCAGCAGAGAGCCGATGGGAAACAGGGGAGGCTACACCTTC CATSREPMGNRGGYTF
TRBJ1-2 - TRBD1 TRBV28 TGTGCCAGCAGTATACTGGGACAGAATGGCTACACCTTC CASSILGQNGYTF
TRBJ2-3 - - TRBV19 TGTGCCAGTAGTTCGACAGATTCTAGCACAGATACGCAGTATTTT CASSSTDSSTDTQYF
TRBJ2-6 - TRBD2 TRBV19 TGTGCCAGTAGTCCCAGACTAGCGGGTAGTCCTGGGGCCAACGTCCTGACTTTC CASSPRLAGSPGANVLTF
TRBJ1-6 - - TRBV7-8 TGTGCCAGCAGCTTAGCACAGGAGAATTCACCCCTCCACTTT CASSLAQENSPLHF
TRBJ2-1 - - TRBV5-1 TGCGCCAGCACCGACCCGGGGGGCGCAGGCAATGAGCAGTTCTTC CASTDPGGAGNEQFF
TRBJ2-3 - TRBD2 TRBV10-1 TGCGCCAGCAGTATGACTAGCGGGCATGGCCAGGATACGCAGTATTTT CASSMTSGHGQDTQYF
TRBJ1-6 - - TRBV27 TGTGCCAGCAAAATAACAGGGATACCTAATTCACCCCTCCACTTT CASKITGIPNSPLHF
TRBJ1-2 - - TRBV5-1 TGCGCCAGCAGCTTGGGATTACAGGGTGTGAGAAATGGCTACACCTTC CASSLGLQGVRNGYTF
TRBJ1-5 - - TRBV27 TGTGCCAGCAGTTTAAGCGTTGACAATCAGCCCCAGCATTTT CASSLSVDNQPQHF
TRBJ1-5 - TRBD1 TRBV9 TGTGCCAGCAGTATGACAGGGGACGACAATCAGCCCCAGCATTTT CASSMTGDDNQPQHF
TRBJ2-5 - - TRBV19 TGTGCCAGTAAGAACAGGGCTCAAGAGACCCAGTACTTC CASKNRAQETQYF
TRBJ1-2 - TRBD1 TRBV7-2 TGTGCCAGCAGCTTCTATACAGGGGGGAATGGCTACACCTTC CASSFYTGGNGYTF
TRBJ2-7 - - TRBV10-2 TGCGCCAGCATTGGGTGGGAGAGAGGGGAGCAGTACTTC CASIGWERGEQYF
TRBJ1-5 - - TRBV7-9 TGTGCCAGCAGCTTAGATCAGGGCCCCATGAGCAATCAGCCCCAGCATTTT CASSLDQGPMSNQPQHF
TRBJ2-7 - TRBD2 TRBV11-1 TGTGCCAGCAGCTGGGCTAGCGGGGGCTACGAGCAGTACTTC CASSWASGGYEQYF
TRBJ1-2 - - TRBV27 TGTGCCAGCAGTTTCCTCTCGGGGAACTATGGCTACACCTTC CASSFLSGNYGYTF
TRBJ2-7 - - TRBV2 TGTGCCAGCACCAGGGTCCTCGTTGAGCAGTACTTC CASTRVLVEQYF
TRBJ1-4 - - TRBV7-2 TGTGCCAGCAGCCTGGGTCTAAACAGAAATAATGAAAAACTGTTTTTT CASSLGLNRNNEKLFF
TRBJ1-1 few TRBD1 TRBV9 TGTGCCAGCAGCGTAGATGCAGGGGGCGGTGAAGCTTTCTTT CASSVDAGGGEAFF
TRBJ2-2 - TRBD1 TRBV15 TGTGCCACCAGCTGGGGACAGGGGGCGAACACCGGGGAGCTGTTTTTT CATSWGQGANTGELFF